Presented here are 18 T cell receptor beta chains from one specimen sequenced in a study of blood T cell repertoires in COVID-19. The method was immunoSEQ multiplex PCR; TCRdb's version includes in-frame clones alone and lacks a portion of them. This table has about 350,000 clones, around nine tenths appearing once. Sequencing input: peripheral blood. The source is a woman in her late teens or twenties who had recovered from COVID-19.

The chain has TRBV12-3 or TRBV12-4 and TRBJ2-5; D is undetermined. V lost 3 bases to trimming and J lost 4 bases, with 9 bases between them. The CDR3 length is 13 residues. This chain's CDR3 is CASSFENVETQYF. In DNA, the CDR3 is TGTGCCAGCAGTTTCGAGAACGTAGAGACCCAGTACTTC.

This clone came up a few times. This chain links TRBV29-1 with TRBJ2-3; 10 bases map to TRBD2. The germline CDR1 and CDR2 sequences are SQVTM and ANQGSEA. J lost 2 bases, V lost 4 bases, and 9 bases had no gene match. The CDR3 contains 16 residues. This CDR3 is CSVGRLAGEFTDTQYF. CDR3 bases: TGCAGCGTTGGTCGGCTAGCGGGAGAGTTCACAGATACGCAGTATTTT.

CDR3 nucleotides: TGTGCCACCCTTCCGTTGTCCGGGGTTACTGAAGCTTTCTTT. This translates into CATLPLSGVTEAFF. The gene calls are TRBV6-5 and TRBJ1-1; D is undetermined. V gave up 10 bases and J gave up 5 bases, with 20 bases separating them. CDR1 MNHEY and CDR2 SVGAGI come from the germline V gene. CDR3 size: 14 residues.

The rearrangement links TRBV10-2 to TRBJ2-1; 12 bases agree with TRBD2. Unmatched junction bases numbered 4, after V lost 0 bases and J lost 7 bases. The CDR3 has 16 amino acids. Germline CDR1 is WSHSY and CDR2 is SAAADI. This chain's CDR3 is CASSESTSGRENEQFF. CDR3 DNA sequence: TGCGCCAGCAGTGAGTCGACTAGCGGGAGAGAGAATGAGCAGTTCTTC.

The chain links TRBV18 to TRBJ2-3, with 9 bases identical to TRBD2. Germline V gene sequence: CDR1 KGHSH, CDR2 LQKENI. CDR3 length: 15 residues. V dropped 6 bases and J dropped 0; count of bases not matched to a gene: 4. The CDR3 DNA sequence: TGTGCCAGCTCCCCGACTAGCGGTAGCACAGATACGCAGTATTTT. The encoded protein is CASSPTSGSTDTQYF. The full variable domain, completed using reference TRBV18 and TRBJ2-3, is NAGVMQNPRHLVRRRGQEARLRCSPMKGHSHVYWYRQLPEEGLKFMVYLQKENIIDESGMPKERFSAEFPKEGPSILRIQQVVRGDSAAYFCASSPTSGSTDTQYFGPGTRLTVL.

The chain employs TRBV9 and TRBJ1-1; tentatively, D is TRBD1 (6 bases). The CDR3 length is 14 residues. V dropped 4 bases and J dropped 3 bases, with 13 bases sitting between them. Per the germline V gene, CDR1 is SGDLS and CDR2 is YYNGEE. The CDR3 coding sequence is TGTGCCAGCAGCTCGGGACACCCCGACACTGAAGCTTTCTTT. Protein: CASSSGHPDTEAFF.

V is TRBV14 and J is TRBJ2-3; TRBD2 agrees at 11 bases. CDR3 length: 17 amino acids. With V trimmed by 5 bases and J by 0 bases, 7 bases remained unmatched. Germline values: CDR1 SGHDN, CDR2 FVKESK. Written as DNA, the CDR3 is TGTGCCAGCAGCGCTCTAGCGGGAGGTACTAGCACAGATACGCAGTATTTT. Its protein is CASSALAGGTSTDTQYF.

The genes are TRBV15 and TRBJ1-5, with 10 bases matching TRBD1. With 8 bases clipped from V and 7 bases from J, the junction kept 11 bases outside the gene matches. This CDR3 has 15 amino acids. The V gene's germline CDR1 is LNHNV and CDR2 YYDKDF (reference sequence). The CDR3 sequence: CATRLDRGQGQPQHF. The CDR3 coding sequence is TGTGCCACCCGACTTGACAGGGGGCAAGGACAGCCCCAGCATTTT.

V and J are TRBV12-3 or TRBV12-4 and TRBJ1-2, with unresolved D. CDR3 length equals 13 residues. The V end was cut by 2 bases, the J end by 5 bases, with 9 bases between. This CDR3 reads CASSLRSEYGYTF. Here the CDR3 DNA reads TGTGCCAGCAGTTTACGGTCTGAGTATGGCTACACCTTC.

This clone is a singleton in its sample. The chain is built from TRBV5-1 and TRBJ2-1; D not resolved. There are 14 residues in the CDR3. With 7 bases removed from V and 8 bases from J, the gap between germline ends came to 19 bases. CDR1 and CDR2 from the germline V gene are SGHRS and YFSETQ. CDR3: CASRRDLVVDEQFF. Here the CDR3 DNA reads TGCGCCAGCCGCAGAGATCTAGTGGTGGATGAGCAGTTCTTC.

CDR3 protein: CATSRPGQRNTIYF. The DNA of the CDR3 is TGTGCCACCAGCAGACCGGGACAGCGGAACACCATATATTTT. The rearrangement joins TRBV15 to TRBJ1-3; 7 positions match TRBD1. Germline CDR1 and CDR2: LNHNV and YYDKDF (reference sequence). V lost 2 bases to trimming and J lost 7 bases; unmatched junction nucleotides: 5. CDR3 length: 14 residues.

The rearrangement uses TRBV5-1 and TRBJ2-5; D gene unclear. Trimming cost V 0 bases and J 0 bases, with 6 bases left between them. The CDR3 has 14 residues. CDR1 and CDR2 from the germline V gene are SGHRS and YFSETQ. The CDR3 protein is CASSLGADQETQYF. The CDR3 nucleotides are TGCGCCAGCAGCTTGGGGGCCGACCAAGAGACCCAGTACTTC. Combining the CDR3 with reference TRBV5-1 and TRBJ2-5 gives the whole variable domain KAGVTQTPRYLIKTRGQQVTLSCSPISGHRSVSWYQQTPGQGLQFLFEYFSETQRNKGNFPGRFSGRQFSNSRSEMNVSTLELGDSALYLCASSLGADQETQYFGPGTRLLVL.

This clone was recorded once. The V and J genes are TRBV19 and TRBJ2-1; 12 bases are a match to TRBD2. V trimming: 4 bases; J trimming: 6 bases; junction bases outside the gene matches: 7. This CDR3 contains 16 residues. CDR1 and CDR2 from the germline V gene are LNHDA and SQIVND (reference sequence). The DNA of the CDR3 is TGTGCCAGTAGTACCCTTCTAGCGGGAGGGGCCAATGAGCAGTTCTTC. Its translation is CASSTLLAGGANEQFF.

The CDR3, as DNA: TGCGCCAGCAGCCAAGATGGGGGGGACAGGGGGCAGGTCACTGAAGCTTTCTTT. Residues: CASSQDGGDRGQVTEAFF. This sequence joins TRBV4-1 and TRBJ1-1, with TRBD1 identical over 12 bases. Germline V gene sequence: CDR1 MGHRA, CDR2 YSYEKL. CDR3 length: 18 residues. J was trimmed by 4 bases and V by 0 bases; bases with no gene match: 9.

The chain joins TRBV5-4 to TRBJ1-2, with TRBD1 matching over 9 bases. With 1 base clipped from V and 5 bases from J, the junction kept 6 bases outside the gene matches. The CDR3 consists of 15 residues. Germline V gene data show CDR1 as SGHNT and CDR2 as YYREEE (reference sequence). CDR3 sequence reads: CASSLRTGVIYGYTF. In DNA, the CDR3 is TGTGCCAGCAGCTTGCGGACAGGGGTAATATATGGCTACACCTTC.

The chain has TRBV5-6 and TRBJ2-2, with TRBD2 matching over 12 bases. Germline V lookup: CDR1 SGHDT, CDR2 YYEEEE. The CDR3 extends over 15 amino acids. The J segment lost 4 bases and the V segment lost 4 bases, leaving 2 bases of the junction unmatched. This chain's CDR3 is CASSMTSGGTGELFF. CDR3 nucleotides: TGTGCCAGCAGCATGACTAGCGGGGGCACCGGGGAGCTGTTTTTT. The variable domain in full, with the rest retrieved from reference TRBV5-6 and TRBJ2-2, is DAGVTQSPTHLIKTRGQQVTLRCSPKSGHDTVSWYQQALGQGPQFIFQYYEEEERQRGNFPDRFSGHQFPNYSSELNVNALLLGDSALYLCASSMTSGGTGELFFGEGSRLTVL.

The chain combines TRBV24-1 with TRBJ2-5, with a tentative D call TRBD2 (5 bases). Germline CDR1 reads KGHDR; CDR2 reads SFDVKD. Trimming pared 12 bases from V and 5 bases from J, leaving 15 bases between. This CDR3 has 12 amino acids. CDR3 sequence reads: CAPWSSGETQYF. CDR3 DNA: TGTGCCCCGTGGTCCTCGGGGGAGACCCAGTACTTC.

The V and J genes are TRBV6-4 and TRBJ2-1; TRBD2 matches at 10 bases. The length of the CDR3 is 14 residues. Unmatched junction bases numbered 4, after V lost 7 bases and J lost 4 bases. Germline loops: CDR1 MRHNA, CDR2 SNTAGT. The CDR3 is CASMRAGGYNEQFF. The CDR3 region has the DNA TGTGCCAGCATGAGAGCGGGAGGGTACAATGAGCAGTTCTTC.